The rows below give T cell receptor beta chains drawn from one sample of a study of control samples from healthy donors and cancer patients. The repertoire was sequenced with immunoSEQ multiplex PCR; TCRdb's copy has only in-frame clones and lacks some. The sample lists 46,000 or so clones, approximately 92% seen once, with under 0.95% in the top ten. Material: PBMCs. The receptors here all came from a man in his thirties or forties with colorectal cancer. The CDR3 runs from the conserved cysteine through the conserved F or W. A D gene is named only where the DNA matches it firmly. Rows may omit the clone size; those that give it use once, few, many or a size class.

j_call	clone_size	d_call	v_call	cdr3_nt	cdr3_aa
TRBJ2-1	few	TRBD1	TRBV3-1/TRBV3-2	TGTGCCAGCAGCCTCCGGGACAGGGAAGGTGAGCAGTTCTTC	CASSLRDREGEQFF
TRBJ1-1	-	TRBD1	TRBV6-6	TGTGCCAGCGGACAGGGGGCTGAAGCTTTCTTT	CASGQGAEAFF
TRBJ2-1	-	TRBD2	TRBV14	TGTGCCAGCAGCCAAGCTCGCGGGGGTGAGCAGTTCTTC	CASSQARGGEQFF
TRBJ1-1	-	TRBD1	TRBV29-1	TGCAGCGTTACCGGGGACAGCCACACTGAAGCTTTCTTT	CSVTGDSHTEAFF
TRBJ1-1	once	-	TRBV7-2	TGTGCCAGCAGCCTGACTCCAACTGAAGCTTTCTTT	CASSLTPTEAFF
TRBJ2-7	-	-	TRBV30	TGTGCCTGGAGTGTGGGGGATCTTTACGAGCAGTACTTC	CAWSVGDLYEQYF
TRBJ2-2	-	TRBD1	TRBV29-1	TGCAGCGCAGGACAGGGGCCGAATAGTGGCACCGGGGAGCTGTTTTTT	CSAGQGPNSGTGELFF
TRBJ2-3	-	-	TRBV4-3	TGCGCCAGCAGCCAAGCCGGGCTCGGGGCAGATACGCAGTATTTT	CASSQAGLGADTQYF
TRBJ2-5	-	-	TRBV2	TGTGCCATCCAAGACACAGGTACAGCGAGGACCCAGTACTTC	CAIQDTGTARTQYF
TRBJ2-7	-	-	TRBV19	TGTGCCAGTAGTATAGCGGCACAAGCAGCGTACGAGCAGTACTTC	CASSIAAQAAYEQYF
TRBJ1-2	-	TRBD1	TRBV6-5	TGTGCCACCCTCCAGGGGGGCCTATCCTATGGCTACACCTTC	CATLQGGLSYGYTF
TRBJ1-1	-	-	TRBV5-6	TGTGCCAGCAGCCAGCTCGACAGGACAAACACTGAAGCTTTCTTT	CASSQLDRTNTEAFF
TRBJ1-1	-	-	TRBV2	TGTGCCAGTCAAGGGGTGGGGACTTTTGCGGACACTGAAGCTTTCTTT	CASQGVGTFADTEAFF
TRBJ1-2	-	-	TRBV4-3	TGCGCCAGCAGCCAAGTGATTGTTGGGGAGAATGGCTACACCTTC	CASSQVIVGENGYTF
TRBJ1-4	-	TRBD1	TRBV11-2	TGTGCCAGCAGCACTTACAGGGGGCGCACTAATGAAAAACTGTTTTTT	CASSTYRGRTNEKLFF
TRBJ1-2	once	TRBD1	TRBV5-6	TGTGCCAGCAGCTTTGGACAGGGGGATGGCTACACCTTC	CASSFGQGDGYTF
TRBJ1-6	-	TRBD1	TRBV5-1	TGCGCCAGCAGCTTGGTTGGACAGGGGGTAAATTCACCCCTCCACTTT	CASSLVGQGVNSPLHF
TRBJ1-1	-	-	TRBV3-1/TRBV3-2	TGTGCCAGCAGCCAAGATATAGGCCGGGAAGCTTTCTTT	CASSQDIGREAFF
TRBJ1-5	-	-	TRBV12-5	TGTGCTAGTGGTTTGGTTAGGGAGGGAAAATCAAATCAGCCCCAGCATTTT	CASGLVREGKSNQPQHF
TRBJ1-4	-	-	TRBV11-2	TGTGCCAGCAGCTTAGCGGTCCAGGCTGAAAAACTGTTTTTT	CASSLAVQAEKLFF
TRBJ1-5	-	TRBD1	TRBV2	TGTGCCAGCCAAGGGGACAGCTTTAATCAGCCCCAGCATTTT	CASQGDSFNQPQHF
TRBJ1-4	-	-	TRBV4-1	TGCGCCAGCAGCCAAGTGCGAGGGCCAATCGCAAATGAAAAACTGTTTTTT	CASSQVRGPIANEKLFF
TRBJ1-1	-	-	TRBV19	TGTGCCAGTAGTATTGGCGGGGGGAACACTGAAGCTTTCTTT	CASSIGGGNTEAFF
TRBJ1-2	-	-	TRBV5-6	TGTGCCAGCAGCTTGGCAGGGAACTATGGCTACACCTTC	CASSLAGNYGYTF
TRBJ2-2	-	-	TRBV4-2	TGTGCCAGCAGCCATCAGTACACCGGGGAGCTGTTTTTT	CASSHQYTGELFF
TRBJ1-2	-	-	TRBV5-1	TGCGCCAGCAGCTTGGAACTAGGGATCTATGGCTACACCTTC	CASSLELGIYGYTF
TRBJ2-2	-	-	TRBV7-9	TGTGCCAGCAGCTTAAGTATGGGGATTAGCCCCGCGAACACCGGGGAGCTGTTTTTT	CASSLSMGISPANTGELFF
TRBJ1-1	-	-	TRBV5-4	TGTGCCAGCAGCTTTGGGTACAGAGAGAACACTGAAGCTTTCTTT	CASSFGYRENTEAFF
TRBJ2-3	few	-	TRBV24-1	TGTGCCACCAGTGATACACACGGGTATGAAAGAGATACGCAGTATTTT	CATSDTHGYERDTQYF
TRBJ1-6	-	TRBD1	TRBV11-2	TGTGCCAGCACCCGGGACAGGGCGGATTCACCCCTCCACTTT	CASTRDRADSPLHF
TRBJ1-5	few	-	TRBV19	TGTGCCAGTAGTATTGGGCCGGGGCGATATCAGCCCCAGCATTTT	CASSIGPGRYQPQHF
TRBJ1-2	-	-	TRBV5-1	TGCGCCAGCAGCTTGGCCGACAGCTATGGCTACACCTTC	CASSLADSYGYTF
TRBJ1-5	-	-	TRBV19	TGTGCCAGTACTTTAGGCAGGGTTATAGGTCAGCCCCAGCATTTT	CASTLGRVIGQPQHF
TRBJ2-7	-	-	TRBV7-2	TGTGCCAGCAGCTTAGAACGGGGGGCGCGGAACGAGCAGTACTTC	CASSLERGARNEQYF
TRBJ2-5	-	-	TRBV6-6	TGTGCCAGCAGTAGGTTCGAGGAGACCCAGTACTTC	CASSRFEETQYF
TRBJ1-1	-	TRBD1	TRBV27	TGTGCCAGCAGTTTATCCTTCATGACAGGGTTGAACACTGAAGCTTTCTTT	CASSLSFMTGLNTEAFF
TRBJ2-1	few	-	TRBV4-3	TGCGCCAGCAGCCAAGGGCGAGGTGAGCAGTTCTTC	CASSQGRGEQFF
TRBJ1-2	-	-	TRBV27	TGTGCCAGCAGTTTATCAAGTCGTGGCAGAAACTATGGCTACACCTTC	CASSLSSRGRNYGYTF
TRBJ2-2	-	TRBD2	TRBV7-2	TGTGCCAGCAGCTTAGGCCTAGCGGGGGCCCTAGGCGGGGAGCTGTTTTTT	CASSLGLAGALGGELFF
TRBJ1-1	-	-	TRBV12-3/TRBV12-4	TGTGCCAGCAGTTTCTTCCGGGGGGCTGAAGCTTTCTTT	CASSFFRGAEAFF
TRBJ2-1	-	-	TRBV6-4	TGTGCCAGCAGTGCGAGTACGGGGGAAAGTTTCAATGAGCAGTTCTTC	CASSASTGESFNEQFF
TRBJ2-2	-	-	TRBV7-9	TGTGCCAGCAGCCGCGCCCCCGGGGAGCTGTTTTTT	CASSRAPGELFF
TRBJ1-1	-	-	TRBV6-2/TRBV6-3	TGTGCCAGCAGTTACCCTTTCTTAATGCCCGGGACTCGGAACACTGAAGCTTTCTTT	CASSYPFLMPGTRNTEAFF
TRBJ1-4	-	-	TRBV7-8	TGTGCCAGCAGCTTAGTGTGGCCTTTCGATGAAAAACTGTTTTTT	CASSLVWPFDEKLFF
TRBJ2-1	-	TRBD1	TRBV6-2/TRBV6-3	TGTGCCAGCAGTTCCGGGACAGGGGCGTACAATGAGCAGTTCTTC	CASSSGTGAYNEQFF
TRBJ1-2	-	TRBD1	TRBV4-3	TGCGCCAGCAGCCAGGGGACAGGGTTTGATGGCTACACCTTC	CASSQGTGFDGYTF
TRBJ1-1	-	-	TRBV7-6	TGTGCCAGCAGCCCTCTGGGGGTGGCGCAGAACACTGAAGCTTTCTTT	CASSPLGVAQNTEAFF
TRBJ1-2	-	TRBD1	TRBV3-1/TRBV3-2	TGTGCCAGCAGCCGACTCCTTGCGACAGGGGAGTATGGCTACACCTTC	CASSRLLATGEYGYTF
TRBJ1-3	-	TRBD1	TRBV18	TGTGCCAGCTCACCTCCGGGACAGACTGGAAACACCATATATTTT	CASSPPGQTGNTIYF
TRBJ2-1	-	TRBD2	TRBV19	TGTGCCAGTAGTCCCCGACTAGCGGGGGCCACATATGAGCAGTTCTTC	CASSPRLAGATYEQFF
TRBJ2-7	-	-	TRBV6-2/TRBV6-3	TGTGCCAGCAGTTACTCGGGTGTTCGTGGCGAGCAGTACTTC	CASSYSGVRGEQYF
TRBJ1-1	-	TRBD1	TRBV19	TGTGCCAGTAGTATATATCGGGACAGTGAAGCTTTCTTT	CASSIYRDSEAFF
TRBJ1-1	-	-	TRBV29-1	TGCAGCGTTGAGGGACCCTTTGAAGCTTTCTTT	CSVEGPFEAFF
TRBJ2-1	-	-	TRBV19	TGTGCCAGTAGTATACGACATACCTACAATGAGCAGTTCTTC	CASSIRHTYNEQFF
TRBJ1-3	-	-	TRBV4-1	TGCGCCAGCAGCCAAGGAGGAACCAGCTCTGGAAACACCATATATTTT	CASSQGGTSSGNTIYF
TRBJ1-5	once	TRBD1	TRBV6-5	TGTGCCAGCAGCCCCGCCGGGACAGGCCTGTGGCCCCAGCATTTT	CASSPAGTGLWPQHF
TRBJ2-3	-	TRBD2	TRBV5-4	TGTGCCAGCAGCTTCCCGGGACTAGCGGGGGTTCGGGGAGATACGCAGTATTTT	CASSFPGLAGVRGDTQYF
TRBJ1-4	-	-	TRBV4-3	TGCGCCAGCAGCCAAGGGTACAGGGATACAACTAATGAAAAACTGTTTTTT	CASSQGYRDTTNEKLFF